This paragraph reports one T cell receptor (beta chain). Its antigen is unknown. Base-call qualities are not available, and no considerably larger clone is one nucleotide away. The study deep-sequenced TCR repertoires of sorted CD4+ and CD8+ blood T cells from severe aplastic anemia patients and healthy subjects. Ficoll-Paque density gradient centrifugation was used to isolate peripheral blood mononuclear cells. CD4+ and CD8+ T cells were sorted by FACS or magnetic beads before DNA extraction. The data were taken from a study of CD8+CD57+ T cells in acquired aplastic anemia listed by TCRdb under 2018. Regarding the complete study: On average, sorted CD4+ and CD8+ cells yielded around 3.5 ug of extracted DNA, with a range of roughly 0.17 to 30 ug. Healthy donor samples averaged around 9.8 million reads for CD4+ and fewer than 12 million for CD8+ cells. Points the paper makes about the study in general: Between patients and healthy controls, no significant difference in CD8+ Simpson's diversity was found (P=0.060). Although roughly 29 CD8+ CDR3 sequences were shared by patients and controls, these sequences appeared highly expressed in patients and within the immunodominant clones of patients.

Profiling of TCR beta VDJ combinations and CDR3 sequences used genomic DNA as the template. An Illumina HiSeq 2000 was the platform used for TCR repertoire sequencing. From the authors' description of their analysis: Repertoire assessment relied on Simpson's diversity index, CDR3 size and DJ length profiles, and TRBV/TRBJ rearrangement plots. Whichever DNA sequence was most abundant in the deep sequencing data was defined as the immunodominant clone. CDR3 amino acid sequences were checked for sharing between subjects and were compared against published repertoires and the VDJdb database. Through fastp at Q25 and MiXCR, TCRdb rebuilt clones from the public reads, retaining in-frame beta chains. When rows share a CDR3 protein, they turn into one entry using the most common DNA and genes. It is TCRdb's table, rather than the study itself, that gives the V and J calls and clone size. The sample has approximately 50,000 distinct CDR3 sequences on record, around 69% of them singletons. The top ten constitute around 36% of the sample.

Cut back by 6 bases and 8 bases, the V and J ends lie 19 bases apart. The germline V gene provides CDR1 MGHDK and CDR2 SYGVNS. From the cysteine through the phenylalanine, the CDR3 covers 14 amino acids. Just the 42-base CDR3 DNA is kept, in frame starting at base 1. The TCR sequence derives from a human donor in good health, serving as a control. The chain links TRBV25-1 with TRBJ1-2, with the D gene too uncertain to name. The sequenced sample consisted of sorted CD4+, CD8+, or CD8+CD57+ T cells (not recorded which) from PBMCs. This receptor carries the CDR3 CASSSLRGHLGYTF. The bases read TGTGCCAGCAGCTCCCTGCGAGGCCATCTCGGCTACACCTTC.